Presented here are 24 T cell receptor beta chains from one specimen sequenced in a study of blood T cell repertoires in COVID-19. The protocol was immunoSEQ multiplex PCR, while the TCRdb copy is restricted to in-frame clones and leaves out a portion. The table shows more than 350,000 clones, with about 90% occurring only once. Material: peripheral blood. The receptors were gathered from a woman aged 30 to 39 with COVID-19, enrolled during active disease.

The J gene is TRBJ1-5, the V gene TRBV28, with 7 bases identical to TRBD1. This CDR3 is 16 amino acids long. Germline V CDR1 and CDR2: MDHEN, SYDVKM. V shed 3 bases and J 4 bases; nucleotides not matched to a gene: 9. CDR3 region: CASSFRDRGANQPQHF. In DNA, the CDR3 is TGTGCCAGCAGTTTTCGGGACAGAGGGGCAAATCAGCCCCAGCATTTT.

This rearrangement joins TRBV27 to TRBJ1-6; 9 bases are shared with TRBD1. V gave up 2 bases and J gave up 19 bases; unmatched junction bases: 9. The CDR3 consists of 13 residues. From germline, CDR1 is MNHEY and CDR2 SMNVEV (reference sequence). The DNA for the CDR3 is TGTGCCAGCAGTTTAAGAGTCGGGACAGGGCCTCACTTT. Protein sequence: CASSLRVGTGPHF.

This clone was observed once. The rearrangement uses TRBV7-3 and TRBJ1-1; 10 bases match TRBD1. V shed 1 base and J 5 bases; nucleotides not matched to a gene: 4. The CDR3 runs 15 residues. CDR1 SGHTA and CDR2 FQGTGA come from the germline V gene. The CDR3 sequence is CASSLSGTGATEAFF. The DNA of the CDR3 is TGTGCCAGCAGCTTAAGCGGGACAGGGGCAACTGAAGCTTTCTTT.

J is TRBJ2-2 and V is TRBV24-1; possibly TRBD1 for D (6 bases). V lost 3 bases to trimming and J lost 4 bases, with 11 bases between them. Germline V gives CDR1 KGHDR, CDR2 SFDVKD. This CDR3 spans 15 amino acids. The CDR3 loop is CATSDGGIPTGELFF. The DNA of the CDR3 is TGTGCCACCAGTGATGGGGGCATTCCCACCGGGGAGCTGTTTTTT.

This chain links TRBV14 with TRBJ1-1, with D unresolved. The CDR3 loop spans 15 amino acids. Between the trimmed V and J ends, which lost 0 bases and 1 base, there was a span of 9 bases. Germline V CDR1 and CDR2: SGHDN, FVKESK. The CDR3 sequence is CASSQDSEPNTEAFF. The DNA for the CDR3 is TGTGCCAGCAGCCAAGATTCGGAGCCGAACACTGAAGCTTTCTTT.

The CDR3 nucleotides are TGTGCCAGCAGAGCTAGTTCCGGGGTCGCTGGGGCCAACGTCCTGACTTTC. This gives the protein CASRASSGVAGANVLTF. The rearrangement links TRBV2 to TRBJ2-6; perhaps TRBD2 as D (5 bases). The germline gives CDR1 SNHLY, CDR2 FYNNEI. The CDR3 runs to 17 residues. With 6 bases removed from V and 2 bases from J, the gap between germline ends came to 17 bases.

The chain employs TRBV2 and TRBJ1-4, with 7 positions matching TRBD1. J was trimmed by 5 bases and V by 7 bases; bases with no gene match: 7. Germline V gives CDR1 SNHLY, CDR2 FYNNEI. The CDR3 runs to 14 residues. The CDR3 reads CASNFRGSNEKLFF. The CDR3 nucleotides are TGTGCCAGCAACTTCAGGGGGAGCAATGAAAAACTGTTTTTT.

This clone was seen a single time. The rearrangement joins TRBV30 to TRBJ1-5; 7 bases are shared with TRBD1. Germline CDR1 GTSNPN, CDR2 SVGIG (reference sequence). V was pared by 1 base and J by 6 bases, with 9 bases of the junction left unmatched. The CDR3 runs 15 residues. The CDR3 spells CAWSDYRGTAQPQHF. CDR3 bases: TGTGCCTGGAGTGATTACAGGGGCACCGCTCAGCCCCAGCATTTT. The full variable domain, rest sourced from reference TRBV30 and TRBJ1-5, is SQTIHQWPATLVQPVGSPLSLECTVEGTSNPNLYWYRQAAGRGLQLLFYSVGIGQISSEVPQNLSASRPQDRQFILSSKKLLLSDSGFYLCAWSDYRGTAQPQHFGDGTRLSIL.

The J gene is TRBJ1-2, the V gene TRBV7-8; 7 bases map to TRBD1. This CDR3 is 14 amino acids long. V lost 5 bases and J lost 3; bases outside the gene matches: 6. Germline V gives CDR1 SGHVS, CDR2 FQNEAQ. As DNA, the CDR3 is TGTGCCAGCAGCGTGGACAGGTTCGACTATGGCTACACCTTC. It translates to CASSVDRFDYGYTF.

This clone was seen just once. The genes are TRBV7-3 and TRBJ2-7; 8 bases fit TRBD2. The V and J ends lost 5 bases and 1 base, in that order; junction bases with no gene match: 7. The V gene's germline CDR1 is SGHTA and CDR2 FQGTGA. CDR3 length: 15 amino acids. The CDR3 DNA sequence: TGTGCCAGCAGCCCCGGGGGGGGCCGGTCCTACGAGCAGTACTTC. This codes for CASSPGGGRSYEQYF.

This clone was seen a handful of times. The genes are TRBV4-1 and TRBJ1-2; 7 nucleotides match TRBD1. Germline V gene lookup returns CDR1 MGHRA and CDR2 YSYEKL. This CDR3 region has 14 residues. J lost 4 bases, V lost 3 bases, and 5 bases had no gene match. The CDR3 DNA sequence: TGCGCCAGCAGCCAGGAGACAGGGAGCTATGGCTACACCTTC. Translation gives CASSQETGSYGYTF.

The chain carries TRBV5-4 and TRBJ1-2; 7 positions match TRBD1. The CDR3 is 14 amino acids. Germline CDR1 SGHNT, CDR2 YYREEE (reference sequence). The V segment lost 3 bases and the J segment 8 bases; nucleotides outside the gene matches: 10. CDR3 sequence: CASSSTGVIWGYTF. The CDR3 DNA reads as TGTGCCAGCAGCTCAACAGGGGTGATTTGGGGCTACACCTTC.

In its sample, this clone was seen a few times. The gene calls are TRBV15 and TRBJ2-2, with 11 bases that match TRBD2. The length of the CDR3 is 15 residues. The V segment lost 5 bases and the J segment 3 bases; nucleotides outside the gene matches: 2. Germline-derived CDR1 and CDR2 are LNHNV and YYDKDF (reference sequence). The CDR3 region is CATSVAGGHTGELFF. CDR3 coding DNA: TGTGCCACCAGCGTAGCGGGAGGGCACACCGGGGAGCTGTTTTTT.

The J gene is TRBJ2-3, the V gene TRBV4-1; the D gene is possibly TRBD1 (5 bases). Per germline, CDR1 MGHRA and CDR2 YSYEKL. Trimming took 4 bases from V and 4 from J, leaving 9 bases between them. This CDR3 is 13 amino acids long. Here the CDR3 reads CASSPRQPDTQYF. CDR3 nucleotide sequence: TGCGCCAGCAGCCCTCGACAGCCAGATACGCAGTATTTT.

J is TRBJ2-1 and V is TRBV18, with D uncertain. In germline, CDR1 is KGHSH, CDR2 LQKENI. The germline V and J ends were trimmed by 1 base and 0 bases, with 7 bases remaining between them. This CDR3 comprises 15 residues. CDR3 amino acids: CASSPLAGSYNEQFF. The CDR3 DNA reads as TGTGCCAGCTCACCACTCGCCGGCTCCTACAATGAGCAGTTCTTC.

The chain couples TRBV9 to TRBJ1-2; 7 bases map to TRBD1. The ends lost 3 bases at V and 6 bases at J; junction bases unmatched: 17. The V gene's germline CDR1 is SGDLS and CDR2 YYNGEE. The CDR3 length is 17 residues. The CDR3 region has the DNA TGTGCCAGCAGCGCACGAGCGCCCGGACAGGCAAGCGATGGCTACACCTTC. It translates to CASSARAPGQASDGYTF. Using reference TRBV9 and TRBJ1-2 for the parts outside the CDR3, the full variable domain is DSGVTQTPKHLITATGQRVTLRCSPRSGDLSVYWYQQSLDQGLQFLIQYYNGEERAKGNILERFSAQQFPDLHSELNLSSLELGDSALYFCASSARAPGQASDGYTFGSGTRLTVV.

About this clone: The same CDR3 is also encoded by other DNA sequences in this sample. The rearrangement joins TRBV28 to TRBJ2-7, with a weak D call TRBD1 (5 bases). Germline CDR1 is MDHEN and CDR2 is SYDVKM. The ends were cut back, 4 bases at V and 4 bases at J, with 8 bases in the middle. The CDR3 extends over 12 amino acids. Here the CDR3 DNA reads TGTGCCAGCAGTTCAGGGTCTTACGAGCAGTACTTC. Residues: CASSSGSYEQYF.

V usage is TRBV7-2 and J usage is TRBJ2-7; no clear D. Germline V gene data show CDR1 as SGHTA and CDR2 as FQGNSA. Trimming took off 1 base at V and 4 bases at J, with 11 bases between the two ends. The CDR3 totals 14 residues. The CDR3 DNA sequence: TGTGCCAGCAGCTTAGGAGGTCGTACTTACGAGCAGTACTTC. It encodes CASSLGGRTYEQYF.

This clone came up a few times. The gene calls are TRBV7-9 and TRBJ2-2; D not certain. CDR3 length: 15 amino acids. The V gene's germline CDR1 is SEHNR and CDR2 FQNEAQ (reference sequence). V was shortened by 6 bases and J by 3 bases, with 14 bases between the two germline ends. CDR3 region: CASRSVPRDTGELFF. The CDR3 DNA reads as TGTGCCAGCAGATCGGTACCTCGGGACACCGGGGAGCTGTTTTTT.

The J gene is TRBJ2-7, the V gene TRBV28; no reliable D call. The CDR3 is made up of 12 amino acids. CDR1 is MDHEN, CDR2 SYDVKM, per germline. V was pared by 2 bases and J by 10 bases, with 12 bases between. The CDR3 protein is CASSLPVGVQYF. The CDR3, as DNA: TGTGCCAGCAGTTTACCAGTCGGAGTACAGTACTTC.

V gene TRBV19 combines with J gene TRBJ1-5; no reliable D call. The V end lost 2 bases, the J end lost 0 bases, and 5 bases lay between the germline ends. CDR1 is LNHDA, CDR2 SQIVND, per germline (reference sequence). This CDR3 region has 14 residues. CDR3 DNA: TGTGCCAGTAGTATACAGGATAGCAATCAGCCCCAGCATTTT. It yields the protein CASSIQDSNQPQHF.

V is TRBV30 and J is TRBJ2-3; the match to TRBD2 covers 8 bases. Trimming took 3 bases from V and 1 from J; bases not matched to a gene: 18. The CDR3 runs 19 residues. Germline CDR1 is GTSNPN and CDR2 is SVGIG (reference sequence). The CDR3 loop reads CAWRMTGGRRTRGTDTQYF. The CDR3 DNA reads TGTGCCTGGAGGATGACGGGAGGGAGACGAACCAGAGGCACAGATACGCAGTATTTT.

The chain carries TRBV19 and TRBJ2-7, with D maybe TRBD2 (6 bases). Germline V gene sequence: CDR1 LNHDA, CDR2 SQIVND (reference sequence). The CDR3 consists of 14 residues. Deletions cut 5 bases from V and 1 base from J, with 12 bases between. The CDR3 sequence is CASSDSGGSYEQYF. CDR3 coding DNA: TGTGCCAGTAGTGACTCCGGGGGATCCTACGAGCAGTACTTC.

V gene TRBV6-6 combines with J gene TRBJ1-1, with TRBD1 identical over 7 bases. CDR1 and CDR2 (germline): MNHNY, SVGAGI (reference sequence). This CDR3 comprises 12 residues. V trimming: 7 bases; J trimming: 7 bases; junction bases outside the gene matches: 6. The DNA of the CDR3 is TGTGCCAGCAATAGACAGGGTAATGAAGCTTTCTTT. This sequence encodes CASNRQGNEAFF.